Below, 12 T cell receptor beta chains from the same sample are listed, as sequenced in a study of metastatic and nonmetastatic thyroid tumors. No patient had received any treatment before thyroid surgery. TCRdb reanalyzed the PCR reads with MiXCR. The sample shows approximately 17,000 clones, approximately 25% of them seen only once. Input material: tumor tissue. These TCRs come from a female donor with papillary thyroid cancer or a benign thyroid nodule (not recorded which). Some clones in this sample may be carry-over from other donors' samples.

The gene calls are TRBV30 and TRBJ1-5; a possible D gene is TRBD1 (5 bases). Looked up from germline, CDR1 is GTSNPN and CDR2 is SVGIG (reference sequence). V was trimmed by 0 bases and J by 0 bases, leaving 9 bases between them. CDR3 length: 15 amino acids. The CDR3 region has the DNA TGTGCCTGGAGTGTTGGGGGGAATAGCAATCAGCCCCAGCATTTT. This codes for CAWSVGGNSNQPQHF.

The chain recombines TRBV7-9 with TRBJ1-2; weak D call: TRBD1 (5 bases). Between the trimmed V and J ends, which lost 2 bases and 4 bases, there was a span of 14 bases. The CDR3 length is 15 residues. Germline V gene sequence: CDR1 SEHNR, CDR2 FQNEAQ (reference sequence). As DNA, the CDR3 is TGTGCCAGCAGCTTATCTCCAGGGTCCCCCTATGGCTACACCTTC. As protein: CASSLSPGSPYGYTF.

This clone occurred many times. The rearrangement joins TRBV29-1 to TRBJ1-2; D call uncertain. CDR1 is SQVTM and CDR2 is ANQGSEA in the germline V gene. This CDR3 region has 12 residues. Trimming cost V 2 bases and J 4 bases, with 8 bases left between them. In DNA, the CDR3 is TGCAGCGTTGAACAACGGAGCTATGGCTACACCTTC. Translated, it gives CSVEQRSYGYTF.

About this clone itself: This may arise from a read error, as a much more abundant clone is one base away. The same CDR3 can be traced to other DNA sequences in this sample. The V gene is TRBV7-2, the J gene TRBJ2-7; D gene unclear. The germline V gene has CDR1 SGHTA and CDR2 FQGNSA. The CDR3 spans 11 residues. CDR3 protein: CASSPAYAQYF. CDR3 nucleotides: TGTGCCAGCAGCCCTGCCTACGCGCAGTACTTC.

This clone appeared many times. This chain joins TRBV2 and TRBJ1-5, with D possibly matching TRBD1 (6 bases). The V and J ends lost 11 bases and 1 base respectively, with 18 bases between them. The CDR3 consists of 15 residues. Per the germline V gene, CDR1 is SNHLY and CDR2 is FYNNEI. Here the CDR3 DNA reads TGTGCCTCCAGAGGGGGTCTAGGCAGCAATCAGCCCCAGCATTTT. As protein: CASRGGLGSNQPQHF.

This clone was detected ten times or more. This CDR3 reads CSAGGRALGGQETQYF. The CDR3 nucleotides read TGCAGTGCGGGAGGCAGGGCCTTGGGGGGACAAGAGACCCAGTACTTC. This rearrangement joins TRBV20-1 to TRBJ2-5; possibly TRBD2 for D (6 bases). The ends were cut back, 6 bases at V and 2 bases at J, with 22 bases in the middle. There are 16 residues in the CDR3. Looked up from germline, CDR1 is DFQATT and CDR2 is SNEGSKA (reference sequence).

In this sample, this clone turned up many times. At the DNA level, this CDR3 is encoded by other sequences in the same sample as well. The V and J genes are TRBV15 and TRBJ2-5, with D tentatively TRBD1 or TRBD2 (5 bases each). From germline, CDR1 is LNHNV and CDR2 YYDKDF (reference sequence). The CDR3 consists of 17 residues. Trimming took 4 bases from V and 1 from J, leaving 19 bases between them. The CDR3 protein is CATSKPGQGRVQETQYF. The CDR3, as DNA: TGTGCCACCAGCAAACCGGGGCAGGGTAGGGTCCAAGAGACCCAGTACTTC.

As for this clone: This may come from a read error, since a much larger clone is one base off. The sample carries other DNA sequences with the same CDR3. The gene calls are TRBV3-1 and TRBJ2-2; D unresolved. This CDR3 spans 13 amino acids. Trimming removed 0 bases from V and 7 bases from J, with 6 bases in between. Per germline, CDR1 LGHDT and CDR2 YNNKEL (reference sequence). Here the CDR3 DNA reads TGTGCCAGCAGCCAAGATTTAGTCGGGGAGCTGTTTTTT. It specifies CASSQDLVGELFF.

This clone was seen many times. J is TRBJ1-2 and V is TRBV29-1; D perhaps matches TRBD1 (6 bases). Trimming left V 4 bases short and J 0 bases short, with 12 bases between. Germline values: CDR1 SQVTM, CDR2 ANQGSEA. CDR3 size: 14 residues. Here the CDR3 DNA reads TGCAGCGTTGCAGCAGGGACAACTAACTATGGCTACACCTTC. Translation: CSVAAGTTNYGYTF.

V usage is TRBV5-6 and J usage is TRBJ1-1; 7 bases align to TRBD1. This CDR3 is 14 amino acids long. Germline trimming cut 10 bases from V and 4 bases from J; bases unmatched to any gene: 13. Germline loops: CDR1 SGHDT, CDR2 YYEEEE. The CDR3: CASEGQLMGTEAFF. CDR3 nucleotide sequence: TGTGCCTCGGAGGGACAGTTGATGGGCACTGAAGCTTTCTTT.

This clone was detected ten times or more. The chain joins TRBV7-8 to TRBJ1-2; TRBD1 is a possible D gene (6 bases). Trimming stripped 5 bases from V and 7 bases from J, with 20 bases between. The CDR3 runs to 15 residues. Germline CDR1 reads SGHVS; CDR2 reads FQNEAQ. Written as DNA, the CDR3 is TGTGCCAGCAGCCGGACAGCGAAAGACTATCTTGGCTACACCTTC. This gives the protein CASSRTAKDYLGYTF.

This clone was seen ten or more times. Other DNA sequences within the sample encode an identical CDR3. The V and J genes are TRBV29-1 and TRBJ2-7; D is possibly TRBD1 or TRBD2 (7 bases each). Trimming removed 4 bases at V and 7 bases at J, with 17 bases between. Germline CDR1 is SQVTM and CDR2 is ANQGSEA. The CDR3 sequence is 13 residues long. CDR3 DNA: TGCAGCGTTGTAAAGAACAGGGGAGGGGAGCAGTACTTC. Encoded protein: CSVVKNRGGEQYF.